The clone carrying this T cell receptor beta chain appeared a few times. The antigen remains undetermined. Here immunoSEQ multiplex PCR was the method, and the copy in TCRdb shows in-frame clones only, minus some. Of about 92,000 clones in the sample, about nine tenths were seen once. These data come from a study of T cell responses to AZD1222 COVID-19 vaccine. Study-level findings and limits: Reports say nearly half of spike-specific TCRs go after unmutated variant regions.

This sample comprised peripheral blood, obtained on day 0 of AZD1222 vaccination. This TCR was recovered from an adult in good health.

The DNA for the CDR3 is TGTGCCAGTAGGACTAGCGGGAGATGGACCGGGGAGCTGTTTTTT. Its protein product is CASRTSGRWTGELFF. The chain links TRBV19 to TRBJ2-2; 12 bases line up with TRBD2. The CDR3 is made up of 15 amino acids. Per the germline V gene, CDR1 is LNHDA and CDR2 is SQIVND (reference sequence). V gave up 6 bases and J gave up 5 bases; unmatched junction bases: 4. The variable domain in full, with the rest retrieved from reference TRBV19 and TRBJ2-2, is DGGITQSPKYLFRKEGQNVTLSCEQNLNHDAMYWYRQDPGQGLRLIYYSQIVNDFQKGDIAEGYSVSREKKESFPLTVTSAQKNPTAFYLCASRTSGRWTGELFFGEGSRLTVL.